The rows below give T cell receptor beta chains drawn from one sample of a study of blood T cell repertoires in COVID-19. TCRdb's copy holds only in-frame clones and misses some; the assay was immunoSEQ multiplex PCR. Here the sample spans 300,000 to 400,000 clones, approximately 87% being singletons. The sample comprised peripheral blood. The receptors were sampled from a woman aged 50 to 60 who had recovered from COVID-19. Each CDR3 is given without its conserved first and last residue. Fields, in order: J gene, V gene, clone size, D gene, CDR3 protein. D genes are given only for firm matches. Some rows mark clone size as missing; the rest say once, few, many or name a class of expanded clone.

j_call: TRBJ2-7; v_call: TRBV28; clone_size: NA; d_call: TRBD2; cdr3_aa: ASSFLASGYYEQY
j_call: TRBJ2-1; v_call: TRBV3-1/TRBV3-2; clone_size: NA; d_call: NA; cdr3_aa: ASSPGEWSVEQF
j_call: TRBJ1-1; v_call: TRBV2; clone_size: NA; d_call: NA; cdr3_aa: ASSAGPSGTEAF
j_call: TRBJ2-1; v_call: TRBV19; clone_size: NA; d_call: TRBD2; cdr3_aa: ASSQRLAGGNEQF
j_call: TRBJ2-3; v_call: TRBV7-6; clone_size: NA; d_call: TRBD1; cdr3_aa: ASSSGTGSDTQY
j_call: TRBJ1-1; v_call: TRBV2; clone_size: NA; d_call: NA; cdr3_aa: ASNIGGHLNTEAF
j_call: TRBJ1-3; v_call: TRBV18; clone_size: NA; d_call: NA; cdr3_aa: ASSPPNSHSGNTIY
j_call: TRBJ1-5; v_call: TRBV6-5; clone_size: NA; d_call: TRBD1; cdr3_aa: ASSGTGWQPQH
j_call: TRBJ1-5; v_call: TRBV4-1; clone_size: NA; d_call: NA; cdr3_aa: ASSQDSPNQPQH
j_call: TRBJ1-3; v_call: TRBV4-1; clone_size: once; d_call: NA; cdr3_aa: ASSHPVRADTIY
j_call: TRBJ2-2; v_call: TRBV5-1; clone_size: NA; d_call: TRBD2; cdr3_aa: ASSPSGRNTGELF
j_call: TRBJ2-7; v_call: TRBV2; clone_size: NA; d_call: NA; cdr3_aa: ASRLRQESSYEQY
j_call: TRBJ2-1; v_call: TRBV6-2/TRBV6-3; clone_size: NA; d_call: NA; cdr3_aa: ASSYSPYTYNEQF
j_call: TRBJ1-1; v_call: TRBV4-1; clone_size: NA; d_call: TRBD1; cdr3_aa: ASSQGGIDAGGRTEAF
j_call: TRBJ1-3; v_call: TRBV7-2; clone_size: NA; d_call: NA; cdr3_aa: ASSLVPGVSGNTIY
j_call: TRBJ2-3; v_call: TRBV5-6; clone_size: NA; d_call: NA; cdr3_aa: ASSPGYEGDTQY
j_call: TRBJ2-3; v_call: TRBV7-9; clone_size: NA; d_call: TRBD2; cdr3_aa: ASSRAGDADTQY
j_call: TRBJ2-7; v_call: TRBV13; clone_size: NA; d_call: TRBD2; cdr3_aa: ASSATGTSGTNSYEQY
j_call: TRBJ1-1; v_call: TRBV6-2/TRBV6-3; clone_size: NA; d_call: NA; cdr3_aa: ASSSTGSWTEAF
j_call: TRBJ2-1; v_call: TRBV4-2; clone_size: NA; d_call: NA; cdr3_aa: ASSQGQRSRIIYNEQF
j_call: TRBJ2-6; v_call: TRBV18; clone_size: NA; d_call: NA; cdr3_aa: ASSPRASSGANVLT
j_call: TRBJ1-5; v_call: TRBV9; clone_size: NA; d_call: TRBD1; cdr3_aa: ASSVGQGVNQPQH
j_call: TRBJ2-3; v_call: TRBV7-2; clone_size: NA; d_call: NA; cdr3_aa: ASSFGTADTQY
j_call: TRBJ1-6; v_call: TRBV30; clone_size: NA; d_call: TRBD1; cdr3_aa: AGDSSYNSPLH
j_call: TRBJ2-1; v_call: TRBV6-6; clone_size: once; d_call: NA; cdr3_aa: ASSYPQGEQF
j_call: TRBJ2-2; v_call: TRBV7-2; clone_size: once; d_call: NA; cdr3_aa: ASSLMGGGELF
j_call: TRBJ1-1; v_call: TRBV4-1; clone_size: NA; d_call: TRBD1; cdr3_aa: ASSRDRGNTEAF
j_call: TRBJ1-2; v_call: TRBV7-2; clone_size: NA; d_call: NA; cdr3_aa: ASSPMHSNYGYT
j_call: TRBJ2-6; v_call: TRBV7-2; clone_size: NA; d_call: TRBD1; cdr3_aa: ASSSHRGLSGANVLT
j_call: TRBJ1-2; v_call: TRBV5-6; clone_size: NA; d_call: NA; cdr3_aa: ASSLAGVFDGYT
j_call: TRBJ2-7; v_call: TRBV13; clone_size: NA; d_call: NA; cdr3_aa: ASSSPSSYEQY
j_call: TRBJ2-7; v_call: TRBV5-1; clone_size: NA; d_call: TRBD1; cdr3_aa: ATSSGTGVNEQY
j_call: TRBJ2-5; v_call: TRBV5-1; clone_size: NA; d_call: NA; cdr3_aa: ASSYSGFSETQY
j_call: TRBJ1-4; v_call: TRBV30; clone_size: NA; d_call: NA; cdr3_aa: AWSLSGAQGEKLF
j_call: TRBJ2-3; v_call: TRBV30; clone_size: NA; d_call: TRBD2; cdr3_aa: AWSSSGVRDTQY
j_call: TRBJ2-1; v_call: TRBV4-3; clone_size: NA; d_call: NA; cdr3_aa: ASSQEPGSVDEQF
j_call: TRBJ2-2; v_call: TRBV6-1; clone_size: NA; d_call: TRBD2; cdr3_aa: ASSELGLAGAGELF
j_call: TRBJ2-5; v_call: TRBV24-1; clone_size: NA; d_call: TRBD2; cdr3_aa: ATSLALAGDETQY
j_call: TRBJ1-6; v_call: TRBV24-1; clone_size: NA; d_call: NA; cdr3_aa: ATPNLRMGGPTESPLH
j_call: TRBJ1-2; v_call: TRBV10-3; clone_size: NA; d_call: TRBD1; cdr3_aa: AISGRFSGQGDGYT
j_call: TRBJ2-7; v_call: TRBV28; clone_size: NA; d_call: TRBD2; cdr3_aa: ASSLTSGAYEQY
j_call: TRBJ1-6; v_call: TRBV6-5; clone_size: once; d_call: NA; cdr3_aa: ASSYTQGNSPLH
j_call: TRBJ2-1; v_call: TRBV5-1; clone_size: NA; d_call: TRBD1; cdr3_aa: ASSPGQGVLYNEQF
j_call: TRBJ1-6; v_call: TRBV5-4; clone_size: NA; d_call: NA; cdr3_aa: ASSLDRAVSYNSPLH
j_call: TRBJ2-3; v_call: TRBV28; clone_size: NA; d_call: TRBD1; cdr3_aa: ATTPWDRRTDTQY
j_call: TRBJ2-7; v_call: TRBV21-1; clone_size: NA; d_call: NA; cdr3_aa: ASSNRYSYYEQY
j_call: TRBJ1-5; v_call: TRBV2; clone_size: NA; d_call: NA; cdr3_aa: ASSLGLYSNQPQH
j_call: TRBJ2-1; v_call: TRBV29-1; clone_size: NA; d_call: NA; cdr3_aa: SVHPSDSLNEQF
j_call: TRBJ2-1; v_call: TRBV5-4; clone_size: NA; d_call: TRBD2; cdr3_aa: ASSLGLAGGPSNEQF
j_call: TRBJ1-2; v_call: TRBV28; clone_size: NA; d_call: NA; cdr3_aa: ASTPGRDAGYT
j_call: TRBJ1-5; v_call: TRBV28; clone_size: NA; d_call: NA; cdr3_aa: ASSLGGEQSYRAQH
j_call: TRBJ1-5; v_call: TRBV19; clone_size: NA; d_call: TRBD1; cdr3_aa: ASRQGTNQPQH
j_call: TRBJ1-2; v_call: TRBV5-6; clone_size: once; d_call: NA; cdr3_aa: ASSTTGKWVLKYGYT
j_call: TRBJ2-5; v_call: TRBV7-7; clone_size: NA; d_call: NA; cdr3_aa: ASSSSRGEETQY
j_call: TRBJ2-1; v_call: TRBV9; clone_size: NA; d_call: TRBD2; cdr3_aa: ASSVAAWGLALNEQF
j_call: TRBJ2-7; v_call: TRBV21-1; clone_size: NA; d_call: NA; cdr3_aa: ASSKANRGEFYEQY
j_call: TRBJ2-7; v_call: TRBV30; clone_size: NA; d_call: NA; cdr3_aa: AWSVNYEQY
j_call: TRBJ1-5; v_call: TRBV7-8; clone_size: NA; d_call: NA; cdr3_aa: ASSLGVDNQPQH
j_call: TRBJ2-5; v_call: TRBV10-3; clone_size: NA; d_call: TRBD2; cdr3_aa: ATQTSSQETQY
j_call: TRBJ1-5; v_call: TRBV9; clone_size: NA; d_call: NA; cdr3_aa: ASSVHGANQPQH